This T cell receptor (beta chain) comes out of a study of blood T cell repertoires in COVID-19. The overall study: From T cells, B-cell-depleted T cells, or PBMCs came the material, which was cDNA or gDNA.

Assay: immunoSEQ multiplex PCR; the TCRdb copy retains only in-frame clones and omits some. The data contain fewer than 450,000 clones, 88% of them seen just once; the ten biggest clones take up approximately 12%. Germline V gene data show CDR1 as WNHNN and CDR2 as SYGVQD (reference sequence). The CDR3 has 13 amino acids. With 5 bases removed from V and 2 bases from J, the gap between germline ends came to 9 bases. Followed over time, Seattle patients had been enrolled while infection was active. The J gene is TRBJ1-2, the V gene TRBV10-1; D not resolved. Material for sequencing was peripheral blood. This TCR was recovered from a woman in her fifties or sixties with COVID-19, enrolled during active disease. The CDR3 DNA reads as TGCGCCAGCAGTCCAACACCCAACTATGGCTACACCTTC. Protein sequence: CASSPTPNYGYTF.